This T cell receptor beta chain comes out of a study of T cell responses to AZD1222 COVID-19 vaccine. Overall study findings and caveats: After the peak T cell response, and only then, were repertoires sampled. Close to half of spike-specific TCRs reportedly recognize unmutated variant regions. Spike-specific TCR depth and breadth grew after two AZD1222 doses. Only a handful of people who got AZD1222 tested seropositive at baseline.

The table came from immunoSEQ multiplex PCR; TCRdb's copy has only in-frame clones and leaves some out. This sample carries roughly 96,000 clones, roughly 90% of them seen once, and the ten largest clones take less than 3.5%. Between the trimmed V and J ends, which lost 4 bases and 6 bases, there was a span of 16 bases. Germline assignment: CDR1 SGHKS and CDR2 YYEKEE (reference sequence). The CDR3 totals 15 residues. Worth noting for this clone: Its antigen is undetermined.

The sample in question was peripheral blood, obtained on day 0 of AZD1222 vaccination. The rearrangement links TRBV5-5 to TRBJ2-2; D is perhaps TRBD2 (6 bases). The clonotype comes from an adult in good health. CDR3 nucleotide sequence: TGTGCCAGCAGCCCCAGACTAGAATCCGCCGGGGAGCTGTTTTTT. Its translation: CASSPRLESAGELFF.